The sequence of this T cell receptor beta chain was determined in a study of T cells in Graves' hyperthyroidism and ophthalmopathy. This clonotype was observed at least ten times. From RNA transcripts, TCR beta CDR3 regions were amplified. The HTBI primer set served for first-round RT-PCR of the TCR CDR3. TCRdb reprocessed the multiplex PCR reads with MiXCR, giving one entry per CDR3 protein. Counted here are some 300,000 distinct CDR3 sequences, about 19% occurring once; the ten biggest clones make up roughly 40%. The CDR3 runs to 13 residues. V lost 8 bases to trimming and J lost 3 bases, with 14 bases between them.

V and J are TRBV12-3 or TRBV12-4 and TRBJ2-7, with TRBD2 as a possible D gene (5 bases). The material sequenced was blood. The TCR sequence derives from a man in his fifties with Graves' ophthalmopathy. The CDR3 nucleotides are TGTGCCAGCGCATTGGGGAGCGGCTACGAGCAGTACTTC. Protein: CASALGSGYEQYF.